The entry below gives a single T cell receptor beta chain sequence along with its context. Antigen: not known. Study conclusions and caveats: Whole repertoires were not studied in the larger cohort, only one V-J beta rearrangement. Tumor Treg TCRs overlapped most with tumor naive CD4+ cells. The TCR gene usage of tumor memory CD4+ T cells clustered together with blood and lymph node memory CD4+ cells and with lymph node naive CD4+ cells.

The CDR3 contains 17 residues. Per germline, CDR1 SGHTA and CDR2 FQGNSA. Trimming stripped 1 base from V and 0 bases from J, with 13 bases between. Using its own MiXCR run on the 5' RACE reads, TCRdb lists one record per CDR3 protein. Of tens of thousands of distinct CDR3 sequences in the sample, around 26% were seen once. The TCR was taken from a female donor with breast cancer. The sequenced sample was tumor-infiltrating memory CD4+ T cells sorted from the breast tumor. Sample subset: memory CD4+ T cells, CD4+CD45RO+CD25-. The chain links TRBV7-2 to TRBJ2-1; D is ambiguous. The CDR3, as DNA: TGTGCCAGCAGCTTAGTCGGGCGGTCAAGCTCCTACAATGAGCAGTTCTTC. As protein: CASSLVGRSSSYNEQFF.